The 28 T cell receptor beta chains given below trace back to one sample, sequenced in a study of T-cell memory formation after mild COVID-19. From the 5' RACE reads, TCRdb called clonotypes with MiXCR, one entry per CDR3 protein. Of tens of thousands of distinct CDR3 sequences listed, roughly 25% were seen once; the top ten hold roughly 40%. The sample comprised PBMCs or a T cell subset sorted from them (not recorded which). The receptors derive from a man aged 18 to 29 who had mild COVID-19 (a few samples of this study predate the infection). Cell type and time point are not known.

The chain couples TRBV28 to TRBJ2-7; possibly TRBD1 or TRBD2 for D (5 bases each). Germline CDR1 is MDHEN and CDR2 is SYDVKM. This CDR3 spans 13 amino acids. The germline V and J ends were trimmed by 7 bases and 1 base, with 11 bases remaining between them. CDR3 DNA: TGTGCCAGCACTGGGACGGAGTCCTACGAGCAGTACGTC. This codes for CASTGTESYEQYV.

This clonotype has more than one count but fewer than ten. This chain links TRBV6-5 with TRBJ2-3, with a tentative D call TRBD1 (5 bases). The ends were cut back, 1 base at V and 0 bases at J, with 8 bases in the middle. The CDR3 contains 15 residues. The germline V gene encodes CDR1 MNHEY and CDR2 SVGAGI. CDR3 in DNA: TGTGCCAGCAGTTACTGGCAGGGTAGCACAGATACGCAGTATTTT. It codes for CASSYWQGSTDTQYF.

This clonotype was observed a few times. This chain joins TRBV24-1 and TRBJ1-5, with D unresolved. CDR1 is KGHDR and CDR2 is SFDVKD in the germline V gene. The CDR3 extends over 14 amino acids. V lost 4 bases to trimming and J lost 0 bases, with 6 bases between them. The CDR3: CATSDSYSNQPQHF. CDR3 coding DNA: TGTGCCACCAGTGACAGCTATAGCAATCAGCCCCAGCATTTT.

This clonotype has a handful of counts. The chain links TRBV11-2 to TRBJ1-1; 7 bases map to TRBD1. Germline assignment: CDR1 SGHAT and CDR2 FQNNGV. The CDR3 is made up of 14 amino acids. V lost 3 bases to trimming and J lost 5 bases; unmatched junction nucleotides: 6. The CDR3 DNA is TGTGCCAGCAGCTTCAGACAGGGCGCGACTGAAGCTTTCTTT. This sequence encodes CASSFRQGATEAFF.

The chain carries TRBV7-2 and TRBJ2-3, with a weak D call TRBD1 (5 bases). The CDR3 has 12 residues. Per germline, CDR1 SGHTA and CDR2 FQGNSA. Deletions cut 5 bases from V and 6 bases from J, with 9 bases between. CDR3 amino acids: CASSGALDTQYF. In DNA, the CDR3 is TGTGCCAGCAGCGGGGCCCTGGATACGCAGTATTTT.

V is TRBV12-3 or TRBV12-4 and J is TRBJ1-1; 7 bases fit TRBD1. Trimming cost V 6 bases and J 1 base; bases outside gene matches: 5. CDR3 length: 14 residues. CDR3 amino acids: CASRSQGGNTEAFF. The CDR3 region has the DNA TGTGCCAGCAGAAGCCAGGGGGGGAACACTGAAGCTTTCTTT.

V and J are TRBV12-3 or TRBV12-4 and TRBJ2-1; 12 positions match TRBD2. The CDR3 runs 16 residues. V gave up 8 bases and J gave up 7 bases; unmatched junction bases: 12. The DNA of the CDR3 is TGTGCCAGCGCCAACCTGCCAGGACTAGCGGGGAATGAGCAGTTCTTC. Translating it yields CASANLPGLAGNEQFF.

The J gene is TRBJ1-3, the V gene TRBV7-2, with 9 positions matching TRBD1. Germline lookup yields CDR1 SGHTA and CDR2 FQGNSA. The CDR3 spans 17 residues. The junction had 9 bases not matched to a gene; V was cut back by 3 bases and J by 3 bases. CDR3 region: CASSLKGTGWDGNTIYF. The CDR3 nucleotides are TGTGCCAGCAGCTTGAAGGGGACAGGGTGGGATGGAAACACCATATATTTT.

The chain joins TRBV4-1 to TRBJ2-7, with D tentatively TRBD1 (5 bases). Trimming shortened V by 1 base and J by 3 bases, and 13 bases separated the two germline ends. This CDR3 spans 15 amino acids. Looked up from germline, CDR1 is MGHRA and CDR2 is YSYEKL. This chain's CDR3 is CASSQAQGPVYEQYV. The CDR3 DNA reads as TGCGCCAGCAGCCAAGCGCAGGGTCCAGTCTACGAGCAGTACGTC.

This rearrangement joins TRBV12-3 or TRBV12-4 to TRBJ2-7; a weak D match, TRBD2 (6 bases). The CDR3 totals 14 residues. The V end was cut by 4 bases, the J end by 1 base, with 11 bases between. DNA of the CDR3: TGTGCCAGCAGTTCGGGACTCGATTCCTACGAGCAGTACTTC. Encoded protein: CASSSGLDSYEQYF.

V and J are TRBV7-9 and TRBJ1-2; D is perhaps TRBD1 (5 bases). The CDR3 totals 14 residues. Trimming stripped 2 bases from V and 2 bases from J, with 9 bases between. Germline CDR1 is SEHNR and CDR2 is FQNEAQ (reference sequence). The DNA for the CDR3 is TGTGCCAGCAGCTTAAGGGGATTGAACTATGGCTACACCTTC. Translation: CASSLRGLNYGYTF.

The V gene is TRBV29-1, the J gene TRBJ2-1, with D unclear. This CDR3 is built from 13 residues. Germline CDR1 reads SQVTM; CDR2 reads ANQGSEA. Trimming removed 1 base from V and 4 bases from J, with 8 bases in between. The CDR3 nucleotides read TGCAGCGTTGAAGGTCGGGTATACAATGAGCAGTTCTTC. Translating it yields CSVEGRVYNEQFF.

The chain is built from TRBV5-1 and TRBJ2-2; the match to TRBD2 covers 13 bases. Germline V CDR1 and CDR2: SGHRS, YFSETQ. V gave up 2 bases and J gave up 1 base; unmatched junction bases: 5. This CDR3 is built from 18 residues. In DNA form, the CDR3 reads TGCGCCAGCAGCTTAAGACTAGCGGGGGGCCGGAACACCGGGGAGCTGTTTTTT. Translating it yields CASSLRLAGGRNTGELFF.

This clonotype was detected ten times or more. CDR3 residues: CASSSRDENTGELFF. CDR3 nucleotides: TGTGCCAGCAGCTCGCGGGACGAAAACACCGGGGAGCTGTTTTTT. The gene calls are TRBV4-2 and TRBJ2-2, with a tentative D call TRBD2 (6 bases). V lost 5 bases and J 2 bases, leaving 12 bases between the germline ends. Germline V gene sequence: CDR1 LGHNA, CDR2 YNFKEQ. This CDR3 region has 15 residues.

This clonotype has a count of ten or more. V gene TRBV4-3 combines with J gene TRBJ2-6; D tentatively fits TRBD1 or TRBD2 (7 bases each). Trimming removed 7 bases from V and 0 bases from J, with 16 bases in between. Germline V gene lookup returns CDR1 LGHNA and CDR2 YSLEER. This CDR3 region has 17 residues. CDR3 amino acids: CASTRGDSSSGANVLTF. CDR3 DNA sequence: TGCGCCAGCACCCGGGGGGACAGCAGCTCTGGGGCCAACGTCCTGACTTTC.

The gene calls are TRBV5-1 and TRBJ2-2; maybe TRBD1 (5 bases). Germline V gene lookup returns CDR1 SGHRS and CDR2 YFSETQ. V was shortened by 0 bases and J by 6 bases, with 12 bases between the two germline ends. This CDR3 contains 15 residues. Written as DNA, the CDR3 is TGCGCCAGCAGCTTGGGACAGTCCATCGCCGGGGAGCTGTTTTTT. Translating it yields CASSLGQSIAGELFF.

The chain joins TRBV12-3 or TRBV12-4 to TRBJ2-7; no reliable D call. V lost 4 bases and J 7 bases, leaving 11 bases between the germline ends. The CDR3 is 12 residues long. CDR3 coding DNA: TGTGCCAGCAGTTGGGTCTTTAGGGAGCAGTACTTC. It translates to CASSWVFREQYF.

The J gene is TRBJ2-5, the V gene TRBV29-1; D perhaps matches TRBD2 (6 bases). Germline-derived CDR1 and CDR2 are SQVTM and ANQGSEA. Trimming stripped 4 bases from V and 4 bases from J, with 16 bases between. This CDR3 has 14 residues. The CDR3 loop reads CSVVLAGGGETQYF. The CDR3 DNA sequence: TGCAGCGTTGTTCTCGCCGGGGGTGGAGAGACCCAGTACTTC.

This clonotype has a handful of counts. This chain links TRBV29-1 with TRBJ1-3; a weak D match, TRBD1 (5 bases). Germline CDR1 and CDR2: SQVTM and ANQGSEA. The CDR3 contains 14 residues. V dropped 3 bases and J dropped 0 bases, with 9 bases sitting between them. CDR3 sequence reads: CSVDRALSGNTIYF. For the CDR3, the DNA is TGCAGCGTTGACAGGGCCCTCTCTGGAAACACCATATATTTT.

The chain uses TRBV5-4 and TRBJ2-3; D unclear. CDR1 SGHNT and CDR2 YYREEE come from the germline V gene (reference sequence). V shed 0 bases and J shed 4 bases, with 9 bases lying between them. The CDR3 spans 14 residues. DNA of the CDR3: TGTGCCAGCAGCTTGGCTCTGGATGCAGATACGCAGTATTTT. As protein: CASSLALDADTQYF.

This chain connects TRBV6-5 to TRBJ2-7; 10 nucleotides match TRBD1. J was trimmed by 5 bases and V by 6 bases; bases with no gene match: 10. Germline loops: CDR1 MNHEY, CDR2 SVGAGI. The CDR3 loop spans 15 amino acids. The CDR3 DNA reads TGTGCCAGCAGGAAACCGGGACAGGGGCTCCACGAGCAGTACTTC. Its protein product is CASRKPGQGLHEQYF.

The chain employs TRBV13 and TRBJ2-3; D remains ambiguous. This CDR3 has 14 amino acids. The ends were cut back, 1 base at V and 4 bases at J, with 9 bases in the middle. Germline V gene lookup returns CDR1 PRHDT and CDR2 FYEKMQ (reference sequence). For the CDR3, the DNA is TGTGCCAGCAGCTTAGTGACTGGGGCAGATACGCAGTATTTT. It specifies CASSLVTGADTQYF.

V usage is TRBV5-5 and J usage is TRBJ1-5, with D uncertain. Germline CDR1 reads SGHKS; CDR2 reads YYEKEE (reference sequence). The CDR3 totals 14 residues. The V and J ends lost 0 bases and 3 bases respectively, with 7 bases between them. CDR3 nucleotide sequence: TGTGCCAGCAGCTTGGAGGTCCTCAATCAGCCCCAGCATTTT. Translated: CASSLEVLNQPQHF. Complete variable domain (other parts from reference TRBV5-5 and TRBJ1-5): DAGVTQSPTHLIKTRGQQVTLRCSPISGHKSVSWYQQVLGQGPQFIFQYYEKEERGRGNFPDRFSARQFPNYSSELNVNALLLGDSALYLCASSLEVLNQPQHFGDGTRLSIL.

This clonotype showed up just a few times. The chain joins TRBV11-2 to TRBJ2-2, with D tentatively TRBD1 (6 bases). Germline CDR1 is SGHAT and CDR2 is FQNNGV. The CDR3 runs 15 residues. Between the trimmed V and J ends, which lost 3 bases and 7 bases, there was a span of 15 bases. CDR3 residues: CASSFLTGIVGELFF. The CDR3 DNA sequence: TGTGCCAGCAGCTTTCTCACAGGGATCGTCGGGGAGCTGTTTTTT. Together with reference TRBV11-2 and TRBJ2-2, the CDR3 gives the full variable domain: EAGVAQSPRYKIIEKRQSVAFWCNPISGHATLYWYQQILGQGPKLLIQFQNNGVVDDSQLPKDRFSAERLKGVDSTLKIQPAKLEDSAVYLCASSFLTGIVGELFFGEGSRLTVL.

The chain is built from TRBV20-1 and TRBJ2-5, with 10 positions matching TRBD2. The V gene end was trimmed by 2 bases and the J gene end by 1 base; junction bases not matched to a gene: 4. This CDR3 contains 15 residues. Germline V lookup: CDR1 DFQATT, CDR2 SNEGSKA (reference sequence). The CDR3 reads CSARNSGGFQETQYF. The CDR3 DNA reads TGCAGTGCTAGAAATAGCGGGGGGTTCCAAGAGACCCAGTACTTC.

The genes are TRBV18 and TRBJ2-6; D may match TRBD1 or TRBD2 (5 bases each). This CDR3 has 17 residues. Germline V gene sequence: CDR1 KGHSH, CDR2 LQKENI. V was pared by 6 bases and J by 2 bases, with 17 bases between. This CDR3 is CASSRGRASTGANVLTF. In nucleotides, the CDR3 is TGTGCCAGCTCCCGGGGCAGAGCTAGTACTGGGGCCAACGTCCTGACTTTC.

The gene calls are TRBV15 and TRBJ1-3; TRBD1 aligns across 8 bases. CDR3 length equals 16 residues. J gave up 6 bases and V 5 bases, and 12 bases lay outside the gene matches. From germline, CDR1 is LNHNV and CDR2 YYDKDF (reference sequence). The DNA of the CDR3 is TGTGCCACCAGCTCCAGGACAGGGCATTTGGAAAACACCATATATTTT. Translation: CATSSRTGHLENTIYF.

This chain uses TRBV7-8 with TRBJ2-1, with 16 positions matching TRBD2. Germline V gene sequence: CDR1 SGHVS, CDR2 FQNEAQ. The CDR3 is made up of 18 amino acids. V shed 1 base and J 10 bases; nucleotides not matched to a gene: 10. Written as DNA, the CDR3 is TGTGCCAGCAGCTTAGTATTGGTGGGACTAGCGGGGGGGACCGAGCAGTTCTTC. Translated, it gives CASSLVLVGLAGGTEQFF.